This T cell receptor beta chain comes out of a study of Ad26.COV2.S vaccination and SARS-CoV-2 variants. About the research overall: The study gave Ad26.COV2.S intramuscularly, once or twice 56 days apart.

V gave up 4 bases and J gave up 0 bases, with 15 bases separating them. Germline V gene sequence: CDR1 KGHDR, CDR2 SFDVKD. This CDR3 is built from 17 residues. The table came from immunoSEQ multiplex PCR; TCRdb's copy has only in-frame clones and leaves some out. This sample carries some 300,000 clones, about 86% of them seen once, and the ten largest clones take less than 2%. Treatment in this sample: some 20 received Ad26.COV2.S at low or high dose, single or two shots; about 5 received placebo; per-sample allocation not given. Specimens were obtained on day 63 following the first vaccine or placebo injection.

Sequencing used peripheral blood, obtained in a trial of Ad26.COV2.S vaccine versus placebo. V gene TRBV24-1 combines with J gene TRBJ2-1; D not certain. The clonotype was recovered from a person between 18 and 59 years old who received the Ad26.COV2.S COVID-19 vaccine or a placebo. The CDR3 loop reads CATSDPHPWSSYNEQFF. The CDR3 coding sequence is TGTGCCACCAGTGACCCTCACCCTTGGAGCTCCTACAATGAGCAGTTCTTC.